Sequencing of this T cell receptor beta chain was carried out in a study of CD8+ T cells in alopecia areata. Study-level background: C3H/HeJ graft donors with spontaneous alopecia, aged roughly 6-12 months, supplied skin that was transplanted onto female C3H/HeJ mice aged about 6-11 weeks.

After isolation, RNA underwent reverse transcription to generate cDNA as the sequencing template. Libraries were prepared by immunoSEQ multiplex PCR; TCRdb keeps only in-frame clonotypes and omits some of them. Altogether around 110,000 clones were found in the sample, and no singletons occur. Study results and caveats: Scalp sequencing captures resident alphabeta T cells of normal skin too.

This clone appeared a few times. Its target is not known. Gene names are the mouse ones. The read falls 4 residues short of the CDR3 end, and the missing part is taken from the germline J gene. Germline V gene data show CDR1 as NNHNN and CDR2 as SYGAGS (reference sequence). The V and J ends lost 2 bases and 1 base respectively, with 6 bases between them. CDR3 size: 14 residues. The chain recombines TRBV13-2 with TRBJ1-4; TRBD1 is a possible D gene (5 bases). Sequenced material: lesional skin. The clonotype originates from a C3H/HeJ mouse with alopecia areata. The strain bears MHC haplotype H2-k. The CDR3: CASGDQGSNERLFF. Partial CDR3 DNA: TGTGCCAGCGGTGACCAGGGTTCCAACGAA.